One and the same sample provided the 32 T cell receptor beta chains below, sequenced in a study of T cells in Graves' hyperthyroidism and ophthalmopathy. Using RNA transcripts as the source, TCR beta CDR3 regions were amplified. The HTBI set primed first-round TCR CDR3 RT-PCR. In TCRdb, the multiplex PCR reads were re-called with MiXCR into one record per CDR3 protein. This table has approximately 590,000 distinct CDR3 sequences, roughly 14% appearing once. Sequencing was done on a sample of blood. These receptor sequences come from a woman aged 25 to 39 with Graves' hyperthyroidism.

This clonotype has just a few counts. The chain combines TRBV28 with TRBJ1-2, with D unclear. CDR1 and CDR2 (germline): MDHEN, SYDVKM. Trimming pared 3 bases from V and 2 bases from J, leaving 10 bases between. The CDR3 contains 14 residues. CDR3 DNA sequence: TGTGCCAGCAGTTTGGCCAGAAGGAACTATGGCTACACCTTC. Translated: CASSLARRNYGYTF.

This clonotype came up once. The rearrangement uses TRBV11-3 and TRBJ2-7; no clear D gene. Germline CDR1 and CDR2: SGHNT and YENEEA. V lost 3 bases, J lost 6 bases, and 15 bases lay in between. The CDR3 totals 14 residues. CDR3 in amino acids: CASSLSTYGSEQYF. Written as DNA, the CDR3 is TGTGCCAGCAGCTTGAGTACGTATGGATCCGAGCAGTACTTC.

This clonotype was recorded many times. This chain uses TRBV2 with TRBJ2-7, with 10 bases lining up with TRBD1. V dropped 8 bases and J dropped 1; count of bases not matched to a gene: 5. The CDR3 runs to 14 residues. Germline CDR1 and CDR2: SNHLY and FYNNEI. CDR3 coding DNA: TGTGCCAGCGCGCGGACAGGGGGGTCCTACGAGCAGTACTTC. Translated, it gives CASARTGGSYEQYF. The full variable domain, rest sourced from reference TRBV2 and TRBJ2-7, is EPEVTQTPSHQVTQMGQEVILRCVPISNHLYFYWYRQILGQKVEFLVSFYNNEISEKSEIFDDQFSVERPDGSNFTLKIRSTKLEDSAMYFCASARTGGSYEQYFGPGTRLTVT.

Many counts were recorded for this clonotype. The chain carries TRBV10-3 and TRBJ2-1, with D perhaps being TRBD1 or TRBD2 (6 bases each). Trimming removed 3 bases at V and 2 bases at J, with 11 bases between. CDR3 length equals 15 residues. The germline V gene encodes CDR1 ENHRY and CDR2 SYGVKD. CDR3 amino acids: CAISEGGRPYNEQFF. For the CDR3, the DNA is TGTGCCATCAGTGAAGGGGGGAGACCCTACAATGAGCAGTTCTTC.

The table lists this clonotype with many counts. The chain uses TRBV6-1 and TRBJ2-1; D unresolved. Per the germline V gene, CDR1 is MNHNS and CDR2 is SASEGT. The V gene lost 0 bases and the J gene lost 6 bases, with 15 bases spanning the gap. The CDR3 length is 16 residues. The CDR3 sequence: CASSEADGWRRNEQFF. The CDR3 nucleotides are TGTGCCAGCAGTGAAGCAGACGGATGGCGACGCAATGAGCAGTTCTTC.

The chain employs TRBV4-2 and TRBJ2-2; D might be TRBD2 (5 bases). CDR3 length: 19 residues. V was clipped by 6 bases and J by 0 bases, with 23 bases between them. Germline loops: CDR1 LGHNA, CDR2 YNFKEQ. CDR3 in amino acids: CASRDPGVRKLPNTGELFF. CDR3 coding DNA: TGTGCCAGCAGGGACCCCGGGGTGAGAAAACTCCCGAACACCGGGGAGCTGTTTTTT.

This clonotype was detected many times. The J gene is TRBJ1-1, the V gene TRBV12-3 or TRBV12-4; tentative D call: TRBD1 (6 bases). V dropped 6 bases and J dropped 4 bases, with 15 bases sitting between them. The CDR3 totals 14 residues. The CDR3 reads CASSPGGHLTEAFF. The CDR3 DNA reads TGTGCCAGCAGCCCCGGGGGACACCTCACTGAAGCTTTCTTT.

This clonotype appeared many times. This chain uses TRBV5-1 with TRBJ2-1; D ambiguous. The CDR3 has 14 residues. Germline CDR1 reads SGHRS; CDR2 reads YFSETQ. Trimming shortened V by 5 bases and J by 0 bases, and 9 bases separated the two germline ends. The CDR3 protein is CASRPGVSYNEQFF. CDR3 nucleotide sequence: TGCGCCAGCAGGCCAGGAGTCTCCTACAATGAGCAGTTCTTC.

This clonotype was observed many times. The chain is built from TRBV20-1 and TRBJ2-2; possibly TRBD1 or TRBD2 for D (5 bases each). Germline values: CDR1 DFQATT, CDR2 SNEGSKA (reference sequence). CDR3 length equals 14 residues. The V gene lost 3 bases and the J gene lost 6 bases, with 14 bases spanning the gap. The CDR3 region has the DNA TGCAGTGCTAGTCCTCGGGGCCAGGCCGGGGAGCTGTTTTTT. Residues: CSASPRGQAGELFF.

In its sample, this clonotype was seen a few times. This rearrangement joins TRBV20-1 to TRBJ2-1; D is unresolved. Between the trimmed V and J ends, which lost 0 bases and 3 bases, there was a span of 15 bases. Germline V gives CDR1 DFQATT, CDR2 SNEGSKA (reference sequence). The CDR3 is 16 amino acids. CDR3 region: CSARDVAVGFYNEQFF. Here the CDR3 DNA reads TGCAGTGCTAGAGATGTCGCAGTAGGTTTCTACAATGAGCAGTTCTTC.

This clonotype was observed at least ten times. CDR3 in DNA: TGTGCCAGCAGTTACTCGCTAGCGGCCAGCACAGATACGCAGTATTTT. Its protein product is CASSYSLAASTDTQYF. This chain joins TRBV6-2 or TRBV6-3 and TRBJ2-3; TRBD2 agrees at 7 bases. V lost 0 bases and J lost 0; bases outside the gene matches: 3. Germline V CDR1 and CDR2: MNHEY, SVGEGT. The CDR3 has 16 amino acids.

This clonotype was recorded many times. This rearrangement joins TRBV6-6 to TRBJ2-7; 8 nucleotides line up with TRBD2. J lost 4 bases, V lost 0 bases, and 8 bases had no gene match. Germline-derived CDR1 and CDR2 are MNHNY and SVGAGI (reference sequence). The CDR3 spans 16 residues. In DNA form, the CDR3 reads TGTGCCAGCAGTTACTCCTTTGCGGGGGGAACTTACGAGCAGTACTTC. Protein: CASSYSFAGGTYEQYF.

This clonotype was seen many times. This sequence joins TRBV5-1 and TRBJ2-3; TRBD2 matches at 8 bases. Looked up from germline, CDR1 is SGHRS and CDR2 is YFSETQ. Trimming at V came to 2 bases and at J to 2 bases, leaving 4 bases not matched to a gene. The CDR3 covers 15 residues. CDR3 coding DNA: TGCGCCAGCAGCTTACTAGCGGCTGACACAGATACGCAGTATTTT. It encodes CASSLLAADTDTQYF. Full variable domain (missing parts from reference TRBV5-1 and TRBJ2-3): KAGVTQTPRYLIKTRGQQVTLSCSPISGHRSVSWYQQTPGQGLQFLFEYFSETQRNKGNFPGRFSGRQFSNSRSEMNVSTLELGDSALYLCASSLLAADTDTQYFGPGTRLTVL.

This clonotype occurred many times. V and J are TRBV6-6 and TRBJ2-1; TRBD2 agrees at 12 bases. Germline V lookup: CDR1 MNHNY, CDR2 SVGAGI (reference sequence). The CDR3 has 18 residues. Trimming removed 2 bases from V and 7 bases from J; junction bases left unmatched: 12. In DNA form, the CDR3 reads TGTGCCAGCAGTTACCCGACTCGGACTAGCGGGACCCGTAATGAGCAGTTCTTC. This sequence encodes CASSYPTRTSGTRNEQFF.

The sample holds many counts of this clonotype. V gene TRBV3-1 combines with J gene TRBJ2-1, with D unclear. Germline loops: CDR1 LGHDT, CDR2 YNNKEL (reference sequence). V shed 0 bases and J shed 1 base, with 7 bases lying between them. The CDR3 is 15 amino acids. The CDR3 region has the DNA TGTGCCAGCAGCCAAGATCTTCCGTCCTACAATGAGCAGTTCTTC. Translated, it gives CASSQDLPSYNEQFF.

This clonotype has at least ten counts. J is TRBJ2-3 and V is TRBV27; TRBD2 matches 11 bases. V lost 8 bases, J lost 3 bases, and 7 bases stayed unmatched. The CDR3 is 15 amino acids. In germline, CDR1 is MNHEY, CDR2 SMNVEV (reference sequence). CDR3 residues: CASAGGLAETDTQYF. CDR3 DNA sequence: TGTGCCAGCGCTGGGGGACTAGCGGAAACAGATACGCAGTATTTT.

This chain's CDR3 is CASSGPGLAGGPGDNEQFF. CDR3 coding DNA: TGTGCCAGCAGTGGGCCGGGACTAGCGGGAGGGCCAGGGGACAATGAGCAGTTCTTC. J is TRBJ2-1 and V is TRBV28, with 16 bases matching TRBD2. The CDR3 sequence is 19 residues long. CDR1 is MDHEN, CDR2 SYDVKM, per germline. Trimming removed 5 bases from V and 5 bases from J; junction bases left unmatched: 12.

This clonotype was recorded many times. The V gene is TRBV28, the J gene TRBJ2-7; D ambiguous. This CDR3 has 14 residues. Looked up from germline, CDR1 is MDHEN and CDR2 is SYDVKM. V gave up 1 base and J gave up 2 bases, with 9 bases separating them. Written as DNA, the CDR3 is TGTGCCAGCAGTTTATATCGGCTAACCTACGAGCAGTACTTC. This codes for CASSLYRLTYEQYF.

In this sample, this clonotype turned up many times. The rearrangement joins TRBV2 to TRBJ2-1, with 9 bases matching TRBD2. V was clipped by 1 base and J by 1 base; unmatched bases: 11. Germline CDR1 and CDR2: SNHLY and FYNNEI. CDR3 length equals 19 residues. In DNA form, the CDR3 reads TGTGCCAGCAGTGAAGGGTTGGGTAGCGGGAGTTTTTCCTACAATGAGCAGTTCTTC. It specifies CASSEGLGSGSFSYNEQFF. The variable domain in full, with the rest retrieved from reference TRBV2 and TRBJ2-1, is EPEVTQTPSHQVTQMGQEVILRCVPISNHLYFYWYRQILGQKVEFLVSFYNNEISEKSEIFDDQFSVERPDGSNFTLKIRSTKLEDSAMYFCASSEGLGSGSFSYNEQFFGPGTRLTVL.

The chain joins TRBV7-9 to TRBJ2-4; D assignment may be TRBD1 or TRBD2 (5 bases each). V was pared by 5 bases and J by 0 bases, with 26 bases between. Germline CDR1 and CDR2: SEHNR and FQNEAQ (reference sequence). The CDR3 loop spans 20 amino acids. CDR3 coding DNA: TGTGCCAGCAGCCTCGATGTCGGGGACCCCTGGGGCCTAGCCAAAAACATTCAGTACTTC. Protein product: CASSLDVGDPWGLAKNIQYF. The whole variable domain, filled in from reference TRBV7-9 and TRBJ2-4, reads DTGVSQNPRHKITKRGQNVTFRCDPISEHNRLYWYRQTLGQGPEFLTYFQNEAQLEKSRLLSDRFSAERPKGSFSTLEIQRTEQGDSAMYLCASSLDVGDPWGLAKNIQYFGAGTRLSVL.

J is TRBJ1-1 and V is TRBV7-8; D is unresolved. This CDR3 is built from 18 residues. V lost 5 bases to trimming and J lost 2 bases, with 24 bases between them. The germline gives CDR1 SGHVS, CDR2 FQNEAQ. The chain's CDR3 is CASSRRAIPLAFNTEAFF. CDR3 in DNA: TGTGCCAGCAGCAGAAGGGCGATCCCCCTGGCCTTCAACACTGAAGCTTTCTTT.

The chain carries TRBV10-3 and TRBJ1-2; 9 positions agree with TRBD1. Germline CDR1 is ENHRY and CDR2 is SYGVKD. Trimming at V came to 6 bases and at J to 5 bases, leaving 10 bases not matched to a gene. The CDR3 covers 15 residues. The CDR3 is CAIRKTGGVEYGYTF. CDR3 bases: TGTGCCATCAGAAAAACAGGGGGCGTGGAGTATGGCTACACCTTC.

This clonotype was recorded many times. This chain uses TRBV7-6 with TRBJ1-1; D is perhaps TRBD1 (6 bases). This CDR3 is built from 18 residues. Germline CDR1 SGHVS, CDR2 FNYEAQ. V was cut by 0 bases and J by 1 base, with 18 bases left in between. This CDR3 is CASSLARGGLPTNTEAFF. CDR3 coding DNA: TGTGCCAGCAGCTTAGCGCGGGGGGGGCTACCTACGAACACTGAAGCTTTCTTT.

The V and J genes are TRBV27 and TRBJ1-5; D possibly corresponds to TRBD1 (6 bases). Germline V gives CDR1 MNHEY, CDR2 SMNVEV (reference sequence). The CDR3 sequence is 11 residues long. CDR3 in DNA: TGTGCTACAGGGCCGGATCAGCCCCAGCATTTT. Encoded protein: CATGPDQPQHF.

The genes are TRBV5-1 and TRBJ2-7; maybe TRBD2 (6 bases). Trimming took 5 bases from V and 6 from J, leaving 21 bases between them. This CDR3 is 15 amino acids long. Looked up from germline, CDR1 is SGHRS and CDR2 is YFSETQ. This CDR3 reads CASRSSGGTGPEQYF. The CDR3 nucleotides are TGCGCCAGCAGGTCTTCCGGCGGGACGGGTCCCGAGCAGTACTTC. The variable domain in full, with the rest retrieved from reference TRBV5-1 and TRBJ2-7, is KAGVTQTPRYLIKTRGQQVTLSCSPISGHRSVSWYQQTPGQGLQFLFEYFSETQRNKGNFPGRFSGRQFSNSRSEMNVSTLELGDSALYLCASRSSGGTGPEQYFGPGTRLTVT.

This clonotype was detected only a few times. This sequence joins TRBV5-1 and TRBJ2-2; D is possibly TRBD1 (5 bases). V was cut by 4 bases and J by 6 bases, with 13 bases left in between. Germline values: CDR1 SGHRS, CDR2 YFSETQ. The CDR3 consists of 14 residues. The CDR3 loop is CASSRGAGSGELFF. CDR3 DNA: TGCGCCAGCAGCCGTGGGGCAGGGTCCGGGGAGCTGTTTTTT.

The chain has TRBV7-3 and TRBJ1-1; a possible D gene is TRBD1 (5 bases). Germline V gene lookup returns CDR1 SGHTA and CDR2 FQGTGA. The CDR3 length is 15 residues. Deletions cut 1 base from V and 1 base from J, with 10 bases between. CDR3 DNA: TGTGCCAGCAGCTTAATCCGGGGCCCGAACACTGAAGCTTTCTTT. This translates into CASSLIRGPNTEAFF.

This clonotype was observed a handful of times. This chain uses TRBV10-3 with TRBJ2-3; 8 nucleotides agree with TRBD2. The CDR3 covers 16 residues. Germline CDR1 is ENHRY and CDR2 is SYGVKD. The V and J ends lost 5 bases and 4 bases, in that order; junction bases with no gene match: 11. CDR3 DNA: TGTGCCATCAGTAACGGACTAGCCGGTTCATCAGATACGCAGTATTTT. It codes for CAISNGLAGSSDTQYF.

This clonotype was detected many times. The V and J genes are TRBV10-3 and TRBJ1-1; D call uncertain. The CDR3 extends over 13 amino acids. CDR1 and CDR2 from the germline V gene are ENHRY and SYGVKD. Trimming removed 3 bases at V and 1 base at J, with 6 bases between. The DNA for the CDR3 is TGTGCCATCAGTGACGGTGGGAACACTGAAGCTTTCTTT. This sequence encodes CAISDGGNTEAFF.

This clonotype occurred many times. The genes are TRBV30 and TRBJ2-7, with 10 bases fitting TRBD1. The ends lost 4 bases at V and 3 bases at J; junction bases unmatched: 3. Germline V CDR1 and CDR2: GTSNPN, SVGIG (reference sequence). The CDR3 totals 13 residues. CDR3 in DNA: TGTGCCTGGACCGGGACAGGGGACTACGAGCAGTACTTC. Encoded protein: CAWTGTGDYEQYF. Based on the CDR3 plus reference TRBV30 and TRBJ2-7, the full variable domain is SQTIHQWPATLVQPVGSPLSLECTVEGTSNPNLYWYRQAAGRGLQLLFYSVGIGQISSEVPQNLSASRPQDRQFILSSKKLLLSDSGFYLCAWTGTGDYEQYFGPGTRLTVT.

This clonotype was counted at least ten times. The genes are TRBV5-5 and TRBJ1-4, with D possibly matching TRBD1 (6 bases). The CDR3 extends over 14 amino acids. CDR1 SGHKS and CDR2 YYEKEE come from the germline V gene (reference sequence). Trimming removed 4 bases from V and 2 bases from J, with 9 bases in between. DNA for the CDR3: TGTGCCAGCAGCACAGGGTGGACTAATGAAAAACTGTTTTTT. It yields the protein CASSTGWTNEKLFF.

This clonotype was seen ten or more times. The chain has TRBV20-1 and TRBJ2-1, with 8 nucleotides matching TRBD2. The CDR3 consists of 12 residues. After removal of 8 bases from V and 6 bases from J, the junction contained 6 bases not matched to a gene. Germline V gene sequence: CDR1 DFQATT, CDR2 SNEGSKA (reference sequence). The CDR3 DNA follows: TGCAGTTTAACAGGGACTAGCAATGAGCAGTTCTTC. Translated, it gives CSLTGTSNEQFF.